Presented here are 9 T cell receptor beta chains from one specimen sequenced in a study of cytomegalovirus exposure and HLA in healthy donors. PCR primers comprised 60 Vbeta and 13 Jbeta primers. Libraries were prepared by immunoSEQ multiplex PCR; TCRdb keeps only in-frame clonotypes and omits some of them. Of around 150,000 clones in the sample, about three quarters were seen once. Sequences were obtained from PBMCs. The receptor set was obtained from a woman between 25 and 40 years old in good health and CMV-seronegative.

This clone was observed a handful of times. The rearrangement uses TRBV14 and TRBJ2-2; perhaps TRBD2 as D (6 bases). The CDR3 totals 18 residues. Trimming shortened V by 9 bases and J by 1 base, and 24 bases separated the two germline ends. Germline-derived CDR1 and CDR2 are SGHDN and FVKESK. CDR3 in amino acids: CASTPRGMGLLNTGELFF. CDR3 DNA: TGTGCCAGTACTCCCCGGGGGATGGGACTCCTGAACACCGGGGAGCTGTTTTTT.

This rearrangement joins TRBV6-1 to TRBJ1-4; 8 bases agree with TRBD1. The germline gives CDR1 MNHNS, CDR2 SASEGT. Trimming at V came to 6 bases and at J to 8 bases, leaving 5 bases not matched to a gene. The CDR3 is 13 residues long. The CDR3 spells CASRTGVGEKLFF. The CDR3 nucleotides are TGTGCCAGCAGGACAGGGGTGGGGGAAAAACTGTTTTTT.

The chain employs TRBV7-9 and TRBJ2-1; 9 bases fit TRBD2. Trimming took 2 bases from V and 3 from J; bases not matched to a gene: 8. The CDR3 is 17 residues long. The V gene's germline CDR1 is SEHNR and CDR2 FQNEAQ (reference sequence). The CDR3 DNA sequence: TGTGCCAGCAGCTTATTGGTAGCGGGAGTGAACTACAATGAGCAGTTCTTC. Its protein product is CASSLLVAGVNYNEQFF. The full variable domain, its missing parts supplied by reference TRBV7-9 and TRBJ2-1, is DTGVSQNPRHKITKRGQNVTFRCDPISEHNRLYWYRQTLGQGPEFLTYFQNEAQLEKSRLLSDRFSAERPKGSFSTLEIQRTEQGDSAMYLCASSLLVAGVNYNEQFFGPGTRLTVL.

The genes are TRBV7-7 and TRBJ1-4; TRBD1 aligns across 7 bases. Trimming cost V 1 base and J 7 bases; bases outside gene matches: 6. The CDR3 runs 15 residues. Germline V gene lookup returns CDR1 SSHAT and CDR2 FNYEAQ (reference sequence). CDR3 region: CASSLGTGASEKLFF. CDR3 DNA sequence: TGTGCCAGCAGCTTAGGAACAGGGGCCAGTGAAAAACTGTTTTTT.

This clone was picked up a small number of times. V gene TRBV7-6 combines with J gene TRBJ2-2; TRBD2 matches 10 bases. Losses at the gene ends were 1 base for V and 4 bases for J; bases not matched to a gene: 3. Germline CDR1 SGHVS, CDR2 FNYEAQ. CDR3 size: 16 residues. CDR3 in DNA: TGTGCCAGCAGCTTAGGAGCGGGGGGGCCCACCGGGGAGCTGTTTTTT. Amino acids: CASSLGAGGPTGELFF.

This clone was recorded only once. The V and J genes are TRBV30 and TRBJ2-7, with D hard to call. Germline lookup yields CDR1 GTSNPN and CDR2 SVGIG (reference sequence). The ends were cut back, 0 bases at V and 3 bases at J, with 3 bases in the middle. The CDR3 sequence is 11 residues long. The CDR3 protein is CAWSVLYEQYF. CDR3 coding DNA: TGTGCCTGGAGTGTACTCTACGAGCAGTACTTC.

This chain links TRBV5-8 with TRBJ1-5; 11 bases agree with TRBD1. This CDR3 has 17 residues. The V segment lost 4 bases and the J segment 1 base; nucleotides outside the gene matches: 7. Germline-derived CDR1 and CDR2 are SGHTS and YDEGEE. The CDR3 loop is CASSPGQGVSSNQPQHF. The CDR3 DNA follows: TGTGCCAGCAGCCCGGGACAGGGGGTATCGAGCAATCAGCCCCAGCATTTT.

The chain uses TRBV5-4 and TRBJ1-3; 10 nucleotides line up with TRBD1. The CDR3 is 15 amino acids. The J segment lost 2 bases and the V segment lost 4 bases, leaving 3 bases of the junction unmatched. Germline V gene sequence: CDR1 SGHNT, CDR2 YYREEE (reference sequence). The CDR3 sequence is CASSPGTGAGNTIYF. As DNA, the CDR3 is TGTGCCAGCAGCCCCGGGACAGGGGCTGGAAACACCATATATTTT.

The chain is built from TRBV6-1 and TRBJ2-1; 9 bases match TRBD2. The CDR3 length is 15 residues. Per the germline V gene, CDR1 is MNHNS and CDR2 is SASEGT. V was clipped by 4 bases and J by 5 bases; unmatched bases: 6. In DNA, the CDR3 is TGTGCCAGCAGTGTGCTAGCGGGACCGAACAATGAGCAGTTCTTC. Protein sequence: CASSVLAGPNNEQFF.